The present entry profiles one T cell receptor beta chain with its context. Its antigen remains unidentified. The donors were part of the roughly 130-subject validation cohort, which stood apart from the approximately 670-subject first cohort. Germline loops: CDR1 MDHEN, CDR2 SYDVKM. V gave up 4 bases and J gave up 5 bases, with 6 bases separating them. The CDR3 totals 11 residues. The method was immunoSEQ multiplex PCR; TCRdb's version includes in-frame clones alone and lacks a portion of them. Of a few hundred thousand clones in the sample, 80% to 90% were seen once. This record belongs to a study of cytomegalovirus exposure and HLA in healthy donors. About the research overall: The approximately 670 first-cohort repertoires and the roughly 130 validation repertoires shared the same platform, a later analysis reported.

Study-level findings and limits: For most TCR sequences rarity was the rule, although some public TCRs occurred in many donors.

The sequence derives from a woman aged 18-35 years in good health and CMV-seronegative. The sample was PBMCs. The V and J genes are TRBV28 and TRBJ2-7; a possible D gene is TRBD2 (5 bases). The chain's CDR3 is CASSYGNEQYF. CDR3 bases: TGTGCCAGCAGTTACGGGAACGAGCAGTACTTC.